These T cell receptor beta chains were read from a single sample in a study of Ad26.COV2.S vaccination and SARS-CoV-2 variants. Some clones are missing from TCRdb's copy, which holds only in-frame ones; the method was immunoSEQ multiplex PCR. This sample has about 350,000 clones, with approximately 90% found just once. Material: peripheral blood, obtained in a trial of Ad26.COV2.S vaccine versus placebo. These receptors came from a person between 18 and 59 years old who received the Ad26.COV2.S COVID-19 vaccine or a placebo. Both conserved end residues are part of each CDR3. A D gene is named only where the DNA matches it firmly. Part of the rows lack a size; the others show once, few, many or a class for expanded clones.

TRBV5-1	15	TRBJ2-6	.	.	TGCGCCAGCAGCTTACAGGGAGCTGGGGCCAACGTCCTGACTTTC	CASSLQGAGANVLTF
TRBV29-1	16	TRBJ2-1	.	.	TGCAGCGTTTTTTTATGGGACACTCTCTCCTACAATGAGCAGTTCTTC	CSVFLWDTLSYNEQFF
TRBV7-8	16	TRBJ2-1	TRBD2	.	TGTGCCAGCAGCTTAGCGGCCAGCGGGACTTACAATGAGCAGTTCTTC	CASSLAASGTYNEQFF
TRBV10-3	12	TRBJ2-1	.	.	TGTGCCACATCGGTAGGACGGAATGAGCAGTTCTTC	CATSVGRNEQFF
TRBV19	14	TRBJ2-7	.	.	TGTGCCAGTAGCAATACGGGGCAAGGCTACGAGCAGTACTTC	CASSNTGQGYEQYF
TRBV7-3	12	TRBJ2-5	.	.	TGTGCCAGCAGCCCGGGGCAGGAGACCCAGTACTTC	CASSPGQETQYF
TRBV7-2	14	TRBJ2-1	.	.	TGTGCCAGCAGCTTAGATTCGTTGATCAATGAGCAGTTCTTC	CASSLDSLINEQFF
TRBV19	15	TRBJ1-3	.	.	TGTGCCACCTGGGCTGACAGGTTCTCTGGAAACACCATATATTTT	CATWADRFSGNTIYF
TRBV7-3	13	TRBJ2-7	.	.	TGTGCCAGCAGCTTACATAGATTGGACGAGCAGTACTTC	CASSLHRLDEQYF
TRBV7-2	11	TRBJ1-1	.	.	TGTGCCAGCAGCTTTAAGGGGAGAGCTTTCTTT	CASSFKGRAFF
TRBV7-9	18	TRBJ2-3	.	.	TGTGCCAGCAGCTTACCCTGGCCCCGGGACCCCGGCGCAGATACGCAGTATTTT	CASSLPWPRDPGADTQYF
TRBV5-4	15	TRBJ2-5	.	.	TGTGCCAGCAGCTTGGCCGGCAGGGTGGGTGAGACCCAGTACTTC	CASSLAGRVGETQYF
TRBV2	15	TRBJ2-7	.	.	TGTGCCAGCAGAGCCGCAGGGGCAATCTCCTACGAGCAGTACTTC	CASRAAGAISYEQYF
TRBV4-3	19	TRBJ2-2	TRBD2	.	TGCGCCAGCAGCCAAGATACTAGCGGGGGGGCCTCGAACACCGGGGAGCTGTTTTTT	CASSQDTSGGASNTGELFF
TRBV7-2	14	TRBJ2-1	.	.	TGTGCCAGCACGGAGATCGCACGCCGGAGTGAGCAGTTCTTC	CASTEIARRSEQFF
TRBV11-2	11	TRBJ2-7	.	.	TGTGCCAGCAGCTTAAACTACGAGCAGTACTTC	CASSLNYEQYF
TRBV7-9	16	TRBJ2-3	TRBD1	.	TGTGCCAGCAGCTCCCTCGGACAGGGACGCACAGATACGCAGTATTTT	CASSSLGQGRTDTQYF
TRBV7-2	14	TRBJ1-5	.	.	TGTGCCAGCAGCTTAGGAACAGGTAATCAGCCCCAGCATTTT	CASSLGTGNQPQHF
TRBV30	13	TRBJ2-7	TRBD2	.	TGTGCCTGGAGTCGCGGGAGGTCCTACGAGCAGTACTTC	CAWSRGRSYEQYF
TRBV5-4	14	TRBJ1-2	TRBD1	.	TGTGCCAGCAGCTTGATGAGGGGGCAGGATGGCTACACCTTC	CASSLMRGQDGYTF
TRBV6-2/TRBV6-3	21	TRBJ1-5	.	.	TGTGCCAGCAGTTACCTACCTCCGGGACCCAAAGGGAGAAATAGCAATCAGCCCCAGCATTTT	CASSYLPPGPKGRNSNQPQHF
TRBV4-1	14	TRBJ2-1	.	.	TGCGCCAGCAGCCATAACGGACAGTATCTTATACGGTTCTTC	CASSHNGQYLIRFF
TRBV6-5	15	TRBJ2-7	TRBD2	few	TGTGCCAGCAGACAAACTAGCGGGTTTAATTACGAGCAGTACTTC	CASRQTSGFNYEQYF
TRBV7-2	18	TRBJ2-3	TRBD2	.	TGTGCCAGCAGCTTTTCGGGACTAGCGGGAGGCCACACAGATACGCAGTATTTT	CASSFSGLAGGHTDTQYF
TRBV6-5	15	TRBJ2-5	TRBD2	once	TGTGCCACCCGGACTAGCGGGGGGGCGAGAGAGACCCAGTACTTC	CATRTSGGARETQYF
TRBV5-5	13	TRBJ1-2	.	.	TGTGCCAGCAGCTTATGGGAGAGCTATGGCTACACCTTC	CASSLWESYGYTF
TRBV5-4	13	TRBJ2-5	.	.	TGTGCCAGCAGCCCGCGAGTGGAAGAGACCCAGTACTTC	CASSPRVEETQYF
TRBV6-4	13	TRBJ2-7	.	.	TGTGCCAGCAGGAGGGGGACCTCCTACGAGCAGTACTTC	CASRRGTSYEQYF
TRBV12-3/TRBV12-4	13	TRBJ2-7	TRBD1	.	TGTGCCAGCAGTGGGACAGGTTTCTACGAGCAGTACTTC	CASSGTGFYEQYF
TRBV3-1/TRBV3-2	18	TRBJ2-2	.	.	TGTGCCAGCAGCCAGAGGCACGAGCGGGACATCATCACCGGGGAGCTGTTTTTT	CASSQRHERDIITGELFF
TRBV11-2	19	TRBJ2-6	.	.	TGTGCCAGCAGCAAAGATCTTAGGGGAAGTTACTCTGGGGCCAACGTCCTGACTTTC	CASSKDLRGSYSGANVLTF
TRBV19	16	TRBJ2-5	TRBD2	.	TGTGCCAGTAGTATAAGTACTAGCGGGGGCCAAGAGACCCAGTACTTC	CASSISTSGGQETQYF
TRBV28	13	TRBJ1-2	.	.	TGTGCCAGCAGTTTAAACAGCCCCTATGGCTACACCTTC	CASSLNSPYGYTF
TRBV7-2	13	TRBJ2-3	.	.	TGTGCCAGCAGCCCAGGTGGTGAAGATACGCAGTATTTT	CASSPGGEDTQYF
TRBV5-1	14	TRBJ2-3	TRBD1	.	TGCGCCAGCAGCGGACAGGGCCTTGAAGATACGCAGTATTTT	CASSGQGLEDTQYF
TRBV6-2/TRBV6-3	15	TRBJ1-3	.	few	TGTGCCAGCAGTTCTCCGACAAGAACTGGAAACACCATATATTTT	CASSSPTRTGNTIYF
TRBV7-9	16	TRBJ2-2	TRBD2	.	TGTGCCAGCCCCCACCGGGGGACTAGCATCTCCGGGGAGCTGTTTTTT	CASPHRGTSISGELFF
TRBV14	13	TRBJ2-1	.	.	TGTGCCAGCAGCGAACAGGGTCCTGTGGGGCAGTTCTTC	CASSEQGPVGQFF
TRBV15	12	TRBJ1-1	.	.	TGTGCCACCAGCCCAGGGAATCTTGAAGCTTTCTTT	CATSPGNLEAFF
TRBV28	13	TRBJ1-5	TRBD1	.	TGTGCCAGCAAGGGGGCCCACAATCAGCCCCAGCATTTT	CASKGAHNQPQHF